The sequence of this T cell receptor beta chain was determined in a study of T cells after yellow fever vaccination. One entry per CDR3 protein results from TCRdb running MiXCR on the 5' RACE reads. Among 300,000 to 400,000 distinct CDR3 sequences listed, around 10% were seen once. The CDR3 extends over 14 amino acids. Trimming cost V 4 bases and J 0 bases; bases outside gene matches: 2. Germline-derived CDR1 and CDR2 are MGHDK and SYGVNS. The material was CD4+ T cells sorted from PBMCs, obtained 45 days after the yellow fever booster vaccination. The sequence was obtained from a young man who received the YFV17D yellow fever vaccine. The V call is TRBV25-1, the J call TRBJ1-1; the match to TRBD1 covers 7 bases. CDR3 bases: TGTGCCAGCAGTGTCGGGACAGTGAACACTGAAGCTTTCTTT. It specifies CASSVGTVNTEAFF.